The 16 T cell receptor beta chains presented below share a single source sample, sequenced in a study of patients and donors after allogeneic stem cell transplantation. From the RT-PCR reads, TCRdb called clonotypes with MiXCR, one entry per CDR3 protein. The table has some 90,000 distinct CDR3 sequences, 48% seen once. The specimen was blood, either unsorted or a sorted T cell fraction (not recorded which). The receptors shown here come from a human donor who was either an allogeneic HSCT recipient or a stem cell or donor lymphocyte infusion donor (not recorded which). It is not recorded whose cells these are; they may come from a transplant donor.

This clonotype was detected a few times. CDR3 in DNA: TGCGCCAGCAGCTTGAGGGGAGAGGGCTACACCTTC. It is translated as CASSLRGEGYTF. The rearrangement links TRBV5-1 to TRBJ1-2, with D tentatively TRBD1 (5 bases). The V and J ends lost 1 base and 8 bases respectively, with 9 bases between them. The CDR3 sequence is 12 residues long. CDR1 is SGHRS, CDR2 YFSETQ, per germline.

CDR3 residues: CASSLVAIGTEAFF. CDR3 DNA sequence: TGCGCCAGCAGCTTGGTGGCAATCGGCACTGAAGCTTTCTTT. The chain joins TRBV5-1 to TRBJ1-1; D is ambiguous. With 0 bases removed from V and 4 bases from J, the gap between germline ends came to 10 bases. CDR3 size: 14 residues. Germline V gives CDR1 SGHRS, CDR2 YFSETQ.

The chain joins TRBV12-3 or TRBV12-4 to TRBJ2-7; no reliable D call. The CDR3 contains 13 residues. V lost 7 bases to trimming and J lost 7 bases, with 17 bases between them. In nucleotides, the CDR3 is TGTGCCAGCAAACTGTCAGGCCTGGGGGAGCAGTACTTC. The encoded protein is CASKLSGLGEQYF.

There are a few counts of this clonotype. V usage is TRBV5-1 and J usage is TRBJ1-5; 7 bases are shared with TRBD1. In germline, CDR1 is SGHRS, CDR2 YFSETQ. This CDR3 has 14 amino acids. V lost 2 bases and J lost 2; bases outside the gene matches: 1. CDR3 sequence: CASSFGTGNQPQHF. The CDR3 DNA reads as TGCGCCAGCAGCTTTGGGACAGGCAATCAGCCCCAGCATTTT.

The V and J genes are TRBV9 and TRBJ1-2; the D is unclear. V was trimmed by 4 bases and J by 7 bases, leaving 8 bases between them. In germline, CDR1 is SGDLS, CDR2 YYNGEE. The CDR3 length is 11 residues. The CDR3 here is CASSQTSGYTF. CDR3 bases: TGTGCCAGCAGCCAGACCTCTGGCTACACCTTC.

The chain uses TRBV5-1 and TRBJ2-7; D is perhaps TRBD1 (7 bases). Germline V gene lookup returns CDR1 SGHRS and CDR2 YFSETQ. There are 14 residues in the CDR3. V lost 4 bases to trimming and J lost 2 bases, with 13 bases between them. CDR3 residues: CASSPAGQPYEQYF. The CDR3 DNA reads TGCGCCAGCAGCCCCGCGGGACAGCCCTACGAGCAGTACTTC.

This chain connects TRBV27 to TRBJ2-1, with D unclear. CDR1 MNHEY and CDR2 SMNVEV come from the germline V gene (reference sequence). The V gene lost 3 bases and the J gene lost 8 bases, with 20 bases spanning the gap. The CDR3 totals 16 residues. The CDR3: CASSFGYRKATDEQFF. The DNA for the CDR3 is TGTGCCAGCAGTTTTGGGTACCGCAAGGCGACGGATGAGCAGTTCTTC.

The V and J genes are TRBV12-3 or TRBV12-4 and TRBJ1-1, with D unclear. The CDR3 runs to 11 residues. V was trimmed by 3 bases and J by 4 bases, leaving 3 bases between them. CDR3 residues: CASSFATEAFF. The CDR3 DNA sequence: TGTGCCAGCAGTTTTGCCACTGAAGCTTTCTTT.

The V call is TRBV29-1, the J call TRBJ1-2; 7 bases fit TRBD1. V trimming: 4 bases; J trimming: 4 bases; junction bases outside the gene matches: 6. In germline, CDR1 is SQVTM, CDR2 ANQGSEA. There are 13 residues in the CDR3. CDR3 DNA: TGCAGCGTTGTAGACCGGGACAGCTATGGCTACACCTTC. This codes for CSVVDRDSYGYTF.

The V gene is TRBV9, the J gene TRBJ1-1; 7 bases are a match to TRBD1. In germline, CDR1 is SGDLS, CDR2 YYNGEE. The CDR3 has 14 amino acids. The V gene end was trimmed by 3 bases and the J gene end by 4 bases; junction bases not matched to a gene: 6. The CDR3 DNA is TGTGCCAGCAGCGGACAGGGCCTGCCCACTGAAGCTTTCTTT. Protein product: CASSGQGLPTEAFF.

The chain has TRBV24-1 and TRBJ2-2, with D possibly being TRBD1 (5 bases). With 4 bases removed from V and 5 bases from J, the gap between germline ends came to 7 bases. The CDR3 contains 13 residues. The germline gives CDR1 KGHDR, CDR2 SFDVKD. CDR3 residues: CATSEKGTGELFF. The CDR3 nucleotides read TGTGCCACCAGTGAGAAGGGGACCGGGGAGCTGTTTTTT.

The table lists this clonotype with a few counts. This chain joins TRBV12-3 or TRBV12-4 and TRBJ1-2; no firm D call. The CDR3 length is 13 residues. V was clipped by 7 bases and J by 5 bases, with 14 bases between them. CDR3 in DNA: TGTGCCAGCACCCAAGGCCTGGGGTATGGCTACACCTTC. Translation gives CASTQGLGYGYTF.

This clonotype came up once. This may stem from a read error, because a much larger clone lies one nucleotide away. The chain has TRBV7-3 and TRBJ1-1; D remains ambiguous. The V end lost 2 bases, the J end lost 1 base, and 5 bases lay between the germline ends. The germline V gene encodes CDR1 SGHTA and CDR2 FQGTGA. The CDR3 sequence is 13 residues long. CDR3 sequence (DNA): TGTGCCAGCAGCTTATGGGAGAACACTGAAGCTTTCTTT. Residues: CASSLWENTEAFF.

The rearrangement links TRBV2 to TRBJ1-4, with a possible D match to TRBD1 (6 bases). The CDR3 covers 15 residues. V shed 3 bases and J shed 10 bases, with 18 bases lying between them. CDR1 is SNHLY and CDR2 is FYNNEI in the germline V gene. The CDR3 loop is CASSEGALGLGKLFF. The CDR3 DNA follows: TGTGCCAGCAGTGAGGGGGCGCTTGGGCTGGGAAAACTGTTTTTT.

Written as DNA, the CDR3 is TGCAGCGTTGGGTTCGACAGGGACACTGAAGCTTTCTTT. Translated: CSVGFDRDTEAFF. The chain uses TRBV29-1 and TRBJ1-1, with 7 bases fitting TRBD1. V was clipped by 4 bases and J by 3 bases; unmatched bases: 5. This CDR3 has 13 amino acids. The germline gives CDR1 SQVTM, CDR2 ANQGSEA.

The chain combines TRBV12-3 or TRBV12-4 with TRBJ2-5, with D perhaps matching TRBD1 (6 bases). V lost 5 bases, J lost 4 bases, and 11 bases lay in between. This CDR3 is 13 amino acids long. CDR3: CASSRQDRETQYF. In DNA form, the CDR3 reads TGTGCCAGCAGTAGACAGGACCGAGAGACCCAGTACTTC.